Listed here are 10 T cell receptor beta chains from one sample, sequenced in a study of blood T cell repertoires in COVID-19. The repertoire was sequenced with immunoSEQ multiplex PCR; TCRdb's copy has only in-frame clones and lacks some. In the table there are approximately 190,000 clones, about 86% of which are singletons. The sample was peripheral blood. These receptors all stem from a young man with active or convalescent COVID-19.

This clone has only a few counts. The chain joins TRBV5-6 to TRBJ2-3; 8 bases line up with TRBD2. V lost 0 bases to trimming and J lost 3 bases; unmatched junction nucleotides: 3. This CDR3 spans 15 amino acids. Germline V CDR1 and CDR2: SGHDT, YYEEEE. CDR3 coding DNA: TGTGCCAGCAGCTTGGCACTAGCGGCTACAGATACGCAGTATTTT. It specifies CASSLALAATDTQYF.

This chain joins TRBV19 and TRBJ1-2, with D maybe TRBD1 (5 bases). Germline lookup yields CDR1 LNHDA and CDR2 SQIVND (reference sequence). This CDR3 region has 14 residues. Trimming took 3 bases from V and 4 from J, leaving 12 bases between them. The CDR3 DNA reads TGTGCCAGTAGTATTGCCCTAGGGGCCTATGGCTACACCTTC. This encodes CASSIALGAYGYTF.

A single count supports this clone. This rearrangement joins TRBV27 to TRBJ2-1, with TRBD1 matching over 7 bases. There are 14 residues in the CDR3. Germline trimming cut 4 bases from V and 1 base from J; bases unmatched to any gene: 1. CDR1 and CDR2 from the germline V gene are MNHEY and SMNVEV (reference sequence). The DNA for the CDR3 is TGTGCCAGCAGTTGGGGACAGTCCTACAATGAGCAGTTCTTC. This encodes CASSWGQSYNEQFF.

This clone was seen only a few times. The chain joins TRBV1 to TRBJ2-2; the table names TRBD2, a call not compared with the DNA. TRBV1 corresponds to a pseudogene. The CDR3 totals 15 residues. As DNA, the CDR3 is TGCACCAGCAGCGCTAGCGGGAGTAGAACCGGGGAGCTGTTTTTT. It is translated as CTSSASGSRTGELFF.

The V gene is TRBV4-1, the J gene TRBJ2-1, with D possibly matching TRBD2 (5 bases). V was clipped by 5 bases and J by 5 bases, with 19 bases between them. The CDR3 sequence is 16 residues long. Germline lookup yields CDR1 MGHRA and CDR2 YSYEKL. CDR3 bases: TGCGCCAGCAGCTACCCCGAACGGGGTAAGGACAATGAGCAGTTCTTC. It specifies CASSYPERGKDNEQFF.

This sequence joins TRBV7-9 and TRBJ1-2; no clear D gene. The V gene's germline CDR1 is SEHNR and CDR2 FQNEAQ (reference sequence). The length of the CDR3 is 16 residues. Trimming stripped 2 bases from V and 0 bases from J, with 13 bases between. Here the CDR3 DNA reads TGTGCCAGCAGCTTAACTGGGCAGGAAGCTAACTATGGCTACACCTTC. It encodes CASSLTGQEANYGYTF. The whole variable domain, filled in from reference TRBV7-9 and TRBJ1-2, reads DTGVSQNPRHKITKRGQNVTFRCDPISEHNRLYWYRQTLGQGPEFLTYFQNEAQLEKSRLLSDRFSAERPKGSFSTLEIQRTEQGDSAMYLCASSLTGQEANYGYTFGSGTRLTVV.

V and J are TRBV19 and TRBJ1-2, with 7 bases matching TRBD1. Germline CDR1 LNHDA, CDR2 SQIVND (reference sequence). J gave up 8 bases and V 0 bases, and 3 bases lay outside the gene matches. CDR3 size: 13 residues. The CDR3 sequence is CASSIDRTGGYTF. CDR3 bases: TGTGCCAGTAGTATAGATCGGACAGGAGGCTACACCTTC.

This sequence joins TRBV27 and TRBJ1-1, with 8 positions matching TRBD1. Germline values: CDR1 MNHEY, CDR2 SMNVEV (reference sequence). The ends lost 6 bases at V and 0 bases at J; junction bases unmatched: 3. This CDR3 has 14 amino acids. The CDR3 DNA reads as TGTGCCAGCAGCCGGACAGGGATGAACACTGAAGCTTTCTTT. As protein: CASSRTGMNTEAFF.

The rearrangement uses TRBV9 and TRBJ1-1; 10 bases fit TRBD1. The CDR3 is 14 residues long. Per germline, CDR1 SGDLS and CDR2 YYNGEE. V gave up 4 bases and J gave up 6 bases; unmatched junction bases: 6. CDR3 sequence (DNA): TGTGCCAGCAGCCCAGGACAGGGGGTGGCTGAAGCTTTCTTT. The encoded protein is CASSPGQGVAEAFF.

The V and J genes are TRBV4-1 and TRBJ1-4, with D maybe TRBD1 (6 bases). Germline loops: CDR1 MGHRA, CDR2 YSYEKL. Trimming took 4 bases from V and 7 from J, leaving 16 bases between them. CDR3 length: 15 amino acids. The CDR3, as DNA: TGCGCCAGCAGCCCTCAGTGGGTACAGGGTGAAAAACTGTTTTTT. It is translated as CASSPQWVQGEKLFF.